This TCR beta chain comes out of a study of molecular identifiers for immune sequencing clone quantification. As for this clonotype: This may stem from a read error, because a much larger clone lies one nucleotide away.

TCRdb ran MiXCR on the PCR reads and lists one entry per CDR3 protein. The data contain approximately 550,000 distinct CDR3 sequences, around a fifth of them seen just once; the ten biggest clones take up approximately 0.8%. Trimming removed 4 bases at V and 6 bases at J, with 13 bases between. CDR1 SGDLS and CDR2 YYNGEE come from the germline V gene. The CDR3 is made up of 13 amino acids. Sorting captured naive CD8 T cells as CD8+CD4-CCR7+CD45RA+. The V call is TRBV9, the J call TRBJ1-1, with a weak D call TRBD1 (5 bases). Sequencing input: naive CD8+ T cells from blood, with Jurkat cell RNA spiked in. Described subset: FACS-sorted CD8+CD4-CCR7+CD45RA+ naive T cells. The sequence came from a human donor in good health. Some libraries in this study had Jurkat cell RNA spiked in. The CDR3 sequence: CASSTGGPAEAFF. The CDR3 bases are TGTGCCAGCAGCACCGGGGGACCCGCTGAAGCTTTCTTT.